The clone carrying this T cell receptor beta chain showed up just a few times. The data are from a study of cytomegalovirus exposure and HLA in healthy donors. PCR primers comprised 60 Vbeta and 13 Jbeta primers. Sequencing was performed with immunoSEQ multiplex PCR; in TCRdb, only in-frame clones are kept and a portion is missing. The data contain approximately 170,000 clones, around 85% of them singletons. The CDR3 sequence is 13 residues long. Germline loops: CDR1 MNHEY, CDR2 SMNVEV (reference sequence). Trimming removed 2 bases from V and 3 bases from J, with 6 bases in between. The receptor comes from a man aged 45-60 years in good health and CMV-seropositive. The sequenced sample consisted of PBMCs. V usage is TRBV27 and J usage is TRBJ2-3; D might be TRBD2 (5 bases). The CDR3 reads CASSLRDTDTQYF. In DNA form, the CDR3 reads TGTGCCAGCAGTTTACGGGATACAGATACGCAGTATTTT.